Below are 32 T cell receptor beta chains sequenced from a single sample in a study of blood T cell repertoires in COVID-19. The assay was immunoSEQ multiplex PCR, and TCRdb's table has in-frame clones only and misses some. The sample contains approximately 190,000 clones, roughly 80% of which appear only once. Material: peripheral blood. The receptors were gathered from a man in his sixties with acute or convalescent COVID-19.

There are many counts of this clone. The gene calls are TRBV9 and TRBJ1-5, with a possible D match to TRBD1 (6 bases). CDR1 SGDLS and CDR2 YYNGEE come from the germline V gene. The V and J ends lost 4 bases and 9 bases respectively, with 14 bases between them. The CDR3 length is 13 residues. CDR3 residues: CASSPTTGTPQHF. CDR3 sequence (DNA): TGTGCCAGCAGCCCCACTACAGGGACGCCCCAGCATTTT.

This clone was found a few times. V gene TRBV7-9 combines with J gene TRBJ1-6, with 7 bases identical to TRBD1. The ends lost 3 bases at V and 6 bases at J; junction bases unmatched: 5. The CDR3 loop spans 15 amino acids. CDR1 and CDR2 from the germline V gene are SEHNR and FQNEAQ (reference sequence). The CDR3 region has the DNA TGTGCCAGCAGCTTGACAGGGAGTCGTAATTCACCCCTCCACTTT. It encodes CASSLTGSRNSPLHF. The whole variable domain, remainder taken from reference TRBV7-9 and TRBJ1-6, is DTGVSQNPRHKITKRGQNVTFRCDPISEHNRLYWYRQTLGQGPEFLTYFQNEAQLEKSRLLSDRFSAERPKGSFSTLEIQRTEQGDSAMYLCASSLTGSRNSPLHFGNGTRLTVT.

The V and J genes are TRBV19 and TRBJ1-5, with TRBD1 matching over 7 bases. CDR3 size: 17 residues. Germline values: CDR1 LNHDA, CDR2 SQIVND (reference sequence). The V segment lost 5 bases and the J segment 0 bases; nucleotides outside the gene matches: 10. This chain's CDR3 is CASSAPGTDSSNQPQHF. The CDR3 DNA sequence: TGTGCCAGTAGTGCCCCCGGGACAGACAGTAGCAATCAGCCCCAGCATTTT.

This sequence joins TRBV6-5 and TRBJ1-2; a possible D gene is TRBD1 (5 bases). The CDR3 has 15 amino acids. The V gene's germline CDR1 is MNHEY and CDR2 SVGAGI. V lost 2 bases, J lost 4 bases, and 14 bases lay in between. The CDR3 DNA sequence: TGTGCCAGCAGTTACAGTCAGGGCTCGGGCTATGGCTACACCTTC. Protein: CASSYSQGSGYGYTF.

This chain uses TRBV11-3 with TRBJ1-1; 10 bases are shared with TRBD1. Germline CDR1 reads SGHNT; CDR2 reads YENEEA. J gave up 0 bases and V 5 bases, and 6 bases lay outside the gene matches. This CDR3 region has 16 residues. The CDR3 sequence is CASSPGQGEVNTEAFF. The CDR3 region has the DNA TGTGCCAGCAGCCCCGGACAGGGGGAGGTGAACACTGAAGCTTTCTTT.

The CDR3 nucleotides are TGTGCCAGCAGCGCCGGGATTTTCCGGGGGGGGGAGCTGTTTTTT. It codes for CASSAGIFRGGELFF. J is TRBJ2-2 and V is TRBV6-5; D is possibly TRBD2 (6 bases). CDR3 length: 15 amino acids. Trimming took 6 bases from V and 8 from J, leaving 19 bases between them. Germline V gene lookup returns CDR1 MNHEY and CDR2 SVGAGI.

The CDR3 sequence: CASSYLQGGEQYF. The CDR3 DNA reads TGTGCCAGCAGCTACCTACAGGGGGGCGAGCAGTACTTC. The chain links TRBV7-9 to TRBJ2-7; 8 nucleotides align to TRBD1. The length of the CDR3 is 13 residues. J lost 6 bases, V lost 4 bases, and 5 bases had no gene match. Germline assignment: CDR1 SEHNR and CDR2 FQNEAQ (reference sequence).

The chain carries TRBV4-2 and TRBJ2-1, with TRBD2 matching over 10 bases. CDR3 length: 15 residues. Germline loops: CDR1 LGHNA, CDR2 YNFKEQ. The V segment lost 4 bases and the J segment 7 bases; nucleotides outside the gene matches: 7. CDR3 nucleotides: TGTGCCAGCAGCCTCCGGGTAGCGGGGGGAAATGAGCAGTTCTTC. Translation gives CASSLRVAGGNEQFF.

V is TRBV2 and J is TRBJ1-1, with 10 positions matching TRBD1. The CDR3 totals 13 residues. The germline V gene has CDR1 SNHLY and CDR2 FYNNEI. V shed 6 bases, J shed 6 bases, and the junction held 4 bases outside the gene matches. CDR3 sequence reads: CASRRDRGSEAFF. DNA of the CDR3: TGTGCCAGCAGGAGGGACAGGGGATCTGAAGCTTTCTTT. Supplemented by reference TRBV2 and TRBJ1-1, the full variable domain reads EPEVTQTPSHQVTQMGQEVILRCVPISNHLYFYWYRQILGQKVEFLVSFYNNEISEKSEIFDDQFSVERPDGSNFTLKIRSTKLEDSAMYFCASRRDRGSEAFFGQGTRLTVV.

This chain connects TRBV19 to TRBJ1-2, with a weak D call TRBD1 (6 bases). The CDR3 is 14 amino acids. CDR1 and CDR2 from the germline V gene are LNHDA and SQIVND (reference sequence). V dropped 5 bases and J dropped 7 bases, with 17 bases sitting between them. CDR3 bases: TGTGCCAGTAGTGAGGCCAGGGGATCTCGTGGCTACACCTTC. This translates into CASSEARGSRGYTF.

This rearrangement joins TRBV5-4 to TRBJ2-1; 11 bases are a match to TRBD2. The length of the CDR3 is 17 residues. Germline values: CDR1 SGHNT, CDR2 YYREEE (reference sequence). Losses at the gene ends were 0 bases for V and 0 bases for J; bases not matched to a gene: 2. The CDR3 DNA follows: TGTGCCAGCAGCTTGGGACTAGCGGGAAACTCCTACAATGAGCAGTTCTTC. Amino acids: CASSLGLAGNSYNEQFF. The complete variable domain, with remaining parts taken from reference TRBV5-4 and TRBJ2-1, reads ETGVTQSPTHLIKTRGQQVTLRCSSQSGHNTVSWYQQALGQGPQFIFQYYREEENGRGNFPPRFSGLQFPNYSSELNVNALELDDSALYLCASSLGLAGNSYNEQFFGPGTRLTVL.

The V call is TRBV11-3, the J call TRBJ2-1; 7 positions agree with TRBD2. The CDR3 length is 12 residues. Per the germline V gene, CDR1 is SGHNT and CDR2 is YENEEA. With V trimmed by 0 bases and J by 12 bases, 2 bases remained unmatched. The CDR3 DNA is TGTGCCAGCAGCTTAGACTCGGGGGGGCAGTTCTTC. It is translated as CASSLDSGGQFF.

The chain recombines TRBV5-1 with TRBJ2-7, with 13 bases fitting TRBD2. CDR3 size: 20 residues. Germline V gene lookup returns CDR1 SGHRS and CDR2 YFSETQ. The V segment lost 6 bases and the J segment 0 bases; nucleotides outside the gene matches: 18. CDR3 sequence: CASNQNPGTSGIGPSYEQYF. The CDR3 bases are TGCGCCAGCAACCAGAATCCCGGGACTAGCGGGATCGGCCCCTCCTACGAGCAGTACTTC.

This rearrangement joins TRBV15 to TRBJ1-6, with D unclear. The ends were cut back, 0 bases at V and 7 bases at J, with 16 bases in the middle. The CDR3 extends over 17 amino acids. Germline V lookup: CDR1 LNHNV, CDR2 YYDKDF (reference sequence). The CDR3 DNA follows: TGTGCCACCAGCAGAGATCCCGTGGAGGGATTAAATTCACCCCTCCACTTT. Protein: CATSRDPVEGLNSPLHF.

The chain links TRBV7-9 to TRBJ1-1; no reliable D call. CDR3 size: 12 residues. V was trimmed by 3 bases and J by 3 bases, leaving 5 bases between them. CDR1 and CDR2 (germline): SEHNR, FQNEAQ (reference sequence). The CDR3 bases are TGTGCCAGCAGCTTCGGGGACACTGAAGCTTTCTTT. This gives the protein CASSFGDTEAFF.

This chain links TRBV30 with TRBJ1-1, with 7 bases lining up with TRBD1. This CDR3 has 12 residues. The junction had 5 bases not matched to a gene; V was cut back by 0 bases and J by 10 bases. CDR1 and CDR2 (germline): GTSNPN, SVGIG (reference sequence). This chain's CDR3 is CAWSVFQGVAFF. Written as DNA, the CDR3 is TGTGCCTGGAGTGTGTTCCAGGGGGTAGCTTTCTTT. Full variable domain (rest looked up from reference TRBV30 and TRBJ1-1): SQTIHQWPATLVQPVGSPLSLECTVEGTSNPNLYWYRQAAGRGLQLLFYSVGIGQISSEVPQNLSASRPQDRQFILSSKKLLLSDSGFYLCAWSVFQGVAFFGQGTRLTVV.

The rearrangement links TRBV7-8 to TRBJ1-6, with 7 bases identical to TRBD1. From germline, CDR1 is SGHVS and CDR2 FQNEAQ. V was pared by 5 bases and J by 13 bases, with 5 bases of the junction left unmatched. This CDR3 is 12 amino acids long. CDR3 sequence (DNA): TGTGCCAGCAGCCAGACAGGGCTGCCCCTCCACTTT. Translation gives CASSQTGLPLHF.

This clone was seen a handful of times. This chain connects TRBV3-1 (or the pseudogene TRBV3-2) to TRBJ2-2; 9 bases fit TRBD2. The CDR3 runs to 16 residues. Trimming took 1 base from V and 3 from J; bases not matched to a gene: 3. The V gene's germline CDR1 is LGHDT and CDR2 YNNKEL (reference sequence). This CDR3 is CASSQGRLADTGELFF. In nucleotides, the CDR3 is TGTGCCAGCAGCCAAGGGCGACTAGCGGACACCGGGGAGCTGTTTTTT.

V usage is TRBV7-2 and J usage is TRBJ1-3; TRBD1 matches at 7 bases. The CDR3 covers 15 residues. Germline V gene data show CDR1 as SGHTA and CDR2 as FQGNSA. With 5 bases clipped from V and 2 bases from J, the junction kept 6 bases outside the gene matches. In DNA, the CDR3 is TGTGCCAGCAGCCCGAGAGGGGGCACTGGAAACACCATATATTTT. Its translation: CASSPRGGTGNTIYF.

The chain links TRBV19 to TRBJ2-3; 9 bases align to TRBD2. The CDR3 consists of 16 residues. J lost 6 bases, V lost 1 base, and 8 bases had no gene match. CDR1 and CDR2 (germline): LNHDA, SQIVND (reference sequence). The CDR3 is CASSIGAGGGMDTQYF. The CDR3, as DNA: TGTGCCAGTAGTATAGGGGCGGGAGGGGGAATGGATACGCAGTATTTT.

The chain recombines TRBV6-6 with TRBJ2-2, with 9 bases matching TRBD1. The V segment lost 5 bases and the J segment 6 bases; nucleotides outside the gene matches: 13. The germline V gene has CDR1 MNHNY and CDR2 SVGAGI (reference sequence). The CDR3 covers 17 residues. The CDR3 DNA follows: TGTGCCAGCAGTCCGCCCCTGGGGACAGGGCTAGCCGGGGAGCTGTTTTTT. Amino acids: CASSPPLGTGLAGELFF.

This chain links TRBV11-2 with TRBJ2-1, with TRBD2 identical over 9 bases. The germline V gene has CDR1 SGHAT and CDR2 FQNNGV. This CDR3 contains 15 residues. The V and J ends lost 1 base and 4 bases, in that order; junction bases with no gene match: 2. The CDR3 DNA is TGTGCCAGCAGCTTAGGCGGGGGGGCATACAATGAGCAGTTCTTC. Protein product: CASSLGGGAYNEQFF.

The V call is TRBV24-1, the J call TRBJ2-2; a possible D gene is TRBD2 (6 bases). V was trimmed by 2 bases and J by 5 bases, leaving 8 bases between them. CDR1 is KGHDR, CDR2 SFDVKD, per germline. This CDR3 contains 14 residues. CDR3 loop: CATSDSGLTGELFF. The CDR3 DNA reads as TGTGCCACCAGTGATTCGGGACTGACCGGGGAGCTGTTTTTT.

The V call is TRBV10-2, the J call TRBJ2-7; 9 bases align to TRBD1. Germline CDR1 and CDR2: WSHSY and SAAADI. V gave up 0 bases and J gave up 6 bases; unmatched junction bases: 6. The CDR3 is made up of 15 amino acids. The CDR3 DNA reads as TGCGCCAGCAGTGAGTCGAGACAGGGGGGTGTCGAGCAGTACTTC. Its translation: CASSESRQGGVEQYF.

The chain recombines TRBV7-9 with TRBJ2-1, with D tentatively TRBD1 (5 bases). CDR1 and CDR2 from the germline V gene are SEHNR and FQNEAQ (reference sequence). The CDR3 loop spans 12 amino acids. Trimming cost V 1 base and J 14 bases, with 12 bases left between them. The CDR3 DNA follows: TGTGCCAGCAGCTTAGTATCAGGGTCCGAGTTCTTC. Amino acids: CASSLVSGSEFF. Using reference TRBV7-9 and TRBJ2-1 for the parts outside the CDR3, the full variable domain is DTGVSQNPRHKITKRGQNVTFRCDPISEHNRLYWYRQTLGQGPEFLTYFQNEAQLEKSRLLSDRFSAERPKGSFSTLEIQRTEQGDSAMYLCASSLVSGSEFFGPGTRLTVL.

There are many counts of this clone. The chain employs TRBV7-2 and TRBJ1-6, with D perhaps TRBD1 (5 bases). Germline V lookup: CDR1 SGHTA, CDR2 FQGNSA. V was cut by 1 base and J by 5 bases, with 15 bases left in between. CDR3 length: 17 residues. CDR3 coding DNA: TGTGCCAGCAGCTTAGAAATCACCAGGGTCGATAATTCACCCCTCCACTTT. It codes for CASSLEITRVDNSPLHF. Using reference TRBV7-2 and TRBJ1-6 for the parts outside the CDR3, the full variable domain is GAGVSQSPSNKVTEKGKDVELRCDPISGHTALYWYRQSLGQGLEFLIYFQGNSAPDKSGLPSDRFSAERTGGSVSTLTIQRTQQEDSAVYLCASSLEITRVDNSPLHFGNGTRLTVT.

The chain recombines TRBV9 with TRBJ1-5, with 8 bases lining up with TRBD1. The CDR3 consists of 17 residues. In germline, CDR1 is SGDLS, CDR2 YYNGEE. V was clipped by 0 bases and J by 6 bases; unmatched bases: 11. CDR3 residues: CASSVGPPGGGGQPQHF. In DNA form, the CDR3 reads TGTGCCAGCAGCGTAGGCCCGCCAGGGGGCGGGGGTCAGCCCCAGCATTTT.

V usage is TRBV24-1 and J usage is TRBJ2-3; TRBD2 is a possible D gene (7 bases). Germline V gene lookup returns CDR1 KGHDR and CDR2 SFDVKD. The CDR3 is 15 amino acids. V lost 10 bases, J lost 1 base, and 17 bases lay in between. The CDR3 sequence is CATAVRGGGTDTQYF. The CDR3, as DNA: TGTGCCACTGCCGTGAGGGGGGGCGGCACAGATACGCAGTATTTT.

This CDR3 is CASSKRGGAYNEQFF. In nucleotides, the CDR3 is TGTGCCAGCAGCAAACGCGGGGGGGCCTACAATGAGCAGTTCTTC. V and J are TRBV11-2 and TRBJ2-1, with 9 bases fitting TRBD2. The V gene end was trimmed by 5 bases and the J gene end by 2 bases; junction bases not matched to a gene: 4. The V gene's germline CDR1 is SGHAT and CDR2 FQNNGV. The CDR3 totals 15 residues.

The V gene is TRBV11-2, the J gene TRBJ1-4; 11 bases are shared with TRBD1. Germline V lookup: CDR1 SGHAT, CDR2 FQNNGV. The junction had 5 bases not matched to a gene; V was cut back by 5 bases and J by 6 bases. The CDR3 contains 15 residues. The CDR3 coding sequence is TGTGCCAGCAGCCCCGGACAGGGGGCGCATGAAAAACTGTTTTTT. Protein sequence: CASSPGQGAHEKLFF.

The chain recombines TRBV13 with TRBJ1-5; D may be TRBD1 (6 bases). The ends were cut back, 5 bases at V and 3 bases at J, with 11 bases in the middle. Germline V gives CDR1 PRHDT, CDR2 FYEKMQ (reference sequence). The CDR3 is 14 residues long. CDR3 DNA: TGTGCCAGCAGCCAAAAGGGGGACAATCAGCCCCAGCATTTT. This encodes CASSQKGDNQPQHF. Together with reference TRBV13 and TRBJ1-5, the CDR3 gives the full variable domain: AAGVIQSPRHLIKEKRETATLKCYPIPRHDTVYWYQQGPGQDPQFLISFYEKMQSDKGSIPDRFSAQQFSDYHSELNMSSLELGDSALYFCASSQKGDNQPQHFGDGTRLSIL.

The chain links TRBV4-2 to TRBJ2-1; 11 bases line up with TRBD2. V lost 0 bases to trimming and J lost 7 bases; unmatched junction nucleotides: 5. The CDR3 has 16 residues. Germline loops: CDR1 LGHNA, CDR2 YNFKEQ. The CDR3: CASSQDRSGGANEQFF. The CDR3 nucleotides read TGTGCCAGCAGCCAAGATCGTAGCGGGGGGGCGAATGAGCAGTTCTTC.